This entry lists 5 T cell receptor beta chains sequenced from one sample in a study of blood T cell repertoires in COVID-19. The method was immunoSEQ multiplex PCR; TCRdb's version includes in-frame clones alone and lacks a portion of them. The data hold under 350,000 clones, with 80% to 90% observed a single time. The material sequenced was PBMCs or T cells enriched from blood (not recorded which). The source is a woman aged 40 to 55 with acute COVID-19.

The gene calls are TRBV7-2 and TRBJ2-1; D gene unclear. Germline CDR1 is SGHTA and CDR2 is FQGNSA. V shed 8 bases and J shed 1 base, with 3 bases lying between them. The CDR3 has 11 amino acids. The CDR3 here is CASESYNEQFF. CDR3 in DNA: TGTGCCAGCGAGTCCTACAATGAGCAGTTCTTC.

The CDR3 nucleotides read TGTGCCATCAGTGACACAATGGAGACCCAGTACTTC. This sequence encodes CAISDTMETQYF. This chain uses TRBV10-3 with TRBJ2-5; D is uncertain. The CDR3 is 12 residues long. V lost 3 bases and J lost 5, with 7 bases in between. Germline CDR1 is ENHRY and CDR2 is SYGVKD.

This chain links TRBV18 with TRBJ1-2; D is ambiguous. Germline V lookup: CDR1 KGHSH, CDR2 LQKENI. V lost 2 bases and J 0 bases, leaving 10 bases between the germline ends. The CDR3 has 15 amino acids. The CDR3 region has the DNA TGTGCCAGCTCACCATGGGGAGCTACTAACTATGGCTACACCTTC. Protein: CASSPWGATNYGYTF.

The genes are TRBV10-3 and TRBJ1-2; D uncertain. Trimming shortened V by 2 bases and J by 8 bases, and 21 bases separated the two germline ends. The germline V gene encodes CDR1 ENHRY and CDR2 SYGVKD. The CDR3 covers 16 residues. The CDR3 DNA reads TGTGCCATCAGTGAGCCCCAGGCGGGTTTCAGGAAAGGCTACACCTTC. The encoded protein is CAISEPQAGFRKGYTF.

This clone was recorded only once. The V call is TRBV7-9, the J call TRBJ2-4, with D possibly being TRBD1 (5 bases). V shed 1 base and J shed 1 base, with 11 bases lying between them. The CDR3 is made up of 16 amino acids. Germline V gene data show CDR1 as SEHNR and CDR2 as FQNEAQ (reference sequence). The CDR3 spells CASSLGGAGAKNIQYF. The CDR3 DNA reads as TGTGCCAGCAGCTTAGGGGGCGCCGGGGCCAAAAACATTCAGTACTTC.